In its sample, the clone carrying this T cell receptor beta chain was seen a few times. This CDR3 has 13 residues. Germline V CDR1 and CDR2: MNHEY, SVGAGI. V shed 2 bases and J shed 2 bases, with 6 bases lying between them. The data derive from a study of T-cell memory formation after mild COVID-19. A single record per CDR3 protein comes from TCRdb applying MiXCR to the 5' RACE reads. The sample lists 450,000 to 650,000 distinct CDR3 sequences; roughly 20% were seen once. The specimen was PBMCs or a T cell subset sorted from them (not recorded which). This chain joins TRBV6-5 and TRBJ1-2; no reliable D call. The TCR was taken from an adult woman who had mild COVID-19 (a few samples of this study predate the infection). Cell type and time point are not known. The CDR3 nucleotides are TGTGCCAGCAGTTACGTAGGGAACTATGGCTACACCTTC. Its protein is CASSYVGNYGYTF.